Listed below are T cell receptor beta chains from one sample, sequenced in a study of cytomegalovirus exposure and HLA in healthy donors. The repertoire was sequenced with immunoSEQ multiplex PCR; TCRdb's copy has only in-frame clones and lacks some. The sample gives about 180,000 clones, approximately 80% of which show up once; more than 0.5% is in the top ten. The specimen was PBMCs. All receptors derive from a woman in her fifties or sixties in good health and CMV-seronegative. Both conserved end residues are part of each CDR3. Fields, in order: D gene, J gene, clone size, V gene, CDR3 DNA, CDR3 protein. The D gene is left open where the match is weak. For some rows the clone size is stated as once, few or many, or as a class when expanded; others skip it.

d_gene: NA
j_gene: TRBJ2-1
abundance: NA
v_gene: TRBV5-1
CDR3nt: TGCGCCAGCAGCTTGTTAGCTGGCAATGAGCAGTTCTTC
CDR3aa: CASSLLAGNEQFF

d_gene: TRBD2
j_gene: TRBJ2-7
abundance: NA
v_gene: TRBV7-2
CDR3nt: TGTGCCAGCAGCTTATCCGGGACTAACTACGAGCAGTACTTC
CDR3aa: CASSLSGTNYEQYF

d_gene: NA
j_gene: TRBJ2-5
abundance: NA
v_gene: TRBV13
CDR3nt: TGTGCCAGCAGCCGTAACAGGGAACGGGAGACCCAGTACTTC
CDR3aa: CASSRNRERETQYF

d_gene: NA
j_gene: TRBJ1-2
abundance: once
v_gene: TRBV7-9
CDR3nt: TGTGCCAGCAGCCCGCCCGGTAAGGAGTCGTATGGCTACACCTTC
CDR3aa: CASSPPGKESYGYTF

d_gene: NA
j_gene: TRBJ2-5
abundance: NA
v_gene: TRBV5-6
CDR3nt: TGTGCCAGCAGCTTTCGGGGTGGGTCAGAGACCCAGTACTTC
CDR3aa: CASSFRGGSETQYF

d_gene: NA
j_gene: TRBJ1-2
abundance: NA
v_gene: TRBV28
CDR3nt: TGTGCCAGCAGTTTGTGGGAGACCTATGGCTACACCTTC
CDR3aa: CASSLWETYGYTF

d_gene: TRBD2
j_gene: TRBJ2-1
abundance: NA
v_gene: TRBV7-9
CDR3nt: TGTTCCAGCAGCTTAGCAGGGACTAGCGGGGGGGTTGGGCAGTTCTTC
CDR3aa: CSSSLAGTSGGVGQFF

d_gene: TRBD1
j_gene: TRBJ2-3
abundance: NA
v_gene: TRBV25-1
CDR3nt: TGTGCCAGCAGCAGGGGGCGCAAGGCAGATACGCAGTATTTT
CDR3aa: CASSRGRKADTQYF

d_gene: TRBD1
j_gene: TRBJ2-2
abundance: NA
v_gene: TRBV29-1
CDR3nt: TGCAGCGCTTCGACAGGGGCCGGGGAGCTGTTTTTT
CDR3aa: CSASTGAGELFF

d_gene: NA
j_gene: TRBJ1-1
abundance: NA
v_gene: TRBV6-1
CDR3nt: TGTGCCAGCAAAAAAACGGGGGACACTGAAGCTTTCTTT
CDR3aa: CASKKTGDTEAFF

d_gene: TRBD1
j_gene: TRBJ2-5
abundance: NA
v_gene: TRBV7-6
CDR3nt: TGTGCCAGCAGCTCCCGAGACAGGGGTGAGACCCAGTACTTC
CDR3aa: CASSSRDRGETQYF

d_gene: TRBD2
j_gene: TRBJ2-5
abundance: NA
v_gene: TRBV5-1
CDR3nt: TGCGCCAGCAGCCCCCGGGGGGGACCGTACCAAGAGACCCAGTACTTC
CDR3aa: CASSPRGGPYQETQYF

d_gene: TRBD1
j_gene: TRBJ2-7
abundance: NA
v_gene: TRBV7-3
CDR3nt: TGTGCCAGCAGCCATGGACAGGGATACGAGCAGTACTTC
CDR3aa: CASSHGQGYEQYF

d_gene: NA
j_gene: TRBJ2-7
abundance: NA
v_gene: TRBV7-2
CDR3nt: TGTGCCAGCAGCTCATCCGGGGGCTCCTACGAGCAGTACTTC
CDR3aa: CASSSSGGSYEQYF

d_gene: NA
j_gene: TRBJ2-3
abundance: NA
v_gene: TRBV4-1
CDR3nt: TGCGCCAGCAGCCAAGAGGGGCCGGATACGCAGTATTTT
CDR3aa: CASSQEGPDTQYF

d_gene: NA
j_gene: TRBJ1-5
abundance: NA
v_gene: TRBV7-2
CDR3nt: TGTGCCAGCAGTCCTACTGGGAGATATCAGCCCCAGCATTTT
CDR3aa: CASSPTGRYQPQHF

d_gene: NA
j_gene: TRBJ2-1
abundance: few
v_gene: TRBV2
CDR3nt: TGTGCCAGCAGCGGGACTGCTGGGAGTGAGCAGTTCTTC
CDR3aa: CASSGTAGSEQFF

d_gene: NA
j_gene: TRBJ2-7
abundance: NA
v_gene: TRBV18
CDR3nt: TGTGCCAGCTCACCGCGGACAGGGAGGGGCGAGCAGTACTTC
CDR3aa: CASSPRTGRGEQYF

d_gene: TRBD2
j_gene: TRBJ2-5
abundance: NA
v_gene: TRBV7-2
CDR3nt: TGTGCCAGCAGCTTAGGACAGCTAGCGGGGGTTGGTGAGACCCAGTACTTC
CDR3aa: CASSLGQLAGVGETQYF

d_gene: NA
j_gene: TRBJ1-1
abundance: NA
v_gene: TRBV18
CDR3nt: TGTGCCAGCTCGGCCGAAAGGGTCTTACAGGACACTGAAGCTTTCTTT
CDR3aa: CASSAERVLQDTEAFF

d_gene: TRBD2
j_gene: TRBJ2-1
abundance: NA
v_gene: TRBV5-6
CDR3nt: TGTGCCAGCAGCCCTGGACTAGCGGGAGGGCTTGAGCAGTTCTTC
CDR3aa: CASSPGLAGGLEQFF

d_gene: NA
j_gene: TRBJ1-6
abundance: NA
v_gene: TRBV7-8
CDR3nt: TGTGCCAGCAGCTACGGTTCACCCCTCCACTTT
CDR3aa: CASSYGSPLHF

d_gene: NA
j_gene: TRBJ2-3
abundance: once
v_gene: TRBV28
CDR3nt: TGTGCCAGCTTGGGAGCTCGGACAGATACGCAGTATTTT
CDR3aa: CASLGARTDTQYF

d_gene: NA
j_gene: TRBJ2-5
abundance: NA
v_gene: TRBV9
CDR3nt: TGTGCCAGTTCAAAACTCCAAGAGACCCAGTACTTC
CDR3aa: CASSKLQETQYF

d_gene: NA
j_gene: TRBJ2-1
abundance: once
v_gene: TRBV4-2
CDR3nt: TGTGCCAGCAGCCAAGACCAACGGGACAATGAGCAGTTCTTC
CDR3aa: CASSQDQRDNEQFF

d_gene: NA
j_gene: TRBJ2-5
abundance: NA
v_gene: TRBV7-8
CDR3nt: TGTGCCAGCAGCCAGGGACTTCGGGAGACCCAGTACTTC
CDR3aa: CASSQGLRETQYF

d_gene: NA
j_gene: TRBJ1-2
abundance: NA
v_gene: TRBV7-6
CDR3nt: TGTGCCAGCAGCGAGAGGGACCAGGGGATTAGTGGCTACACCTTC
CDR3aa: CASSERDQGISGYTF

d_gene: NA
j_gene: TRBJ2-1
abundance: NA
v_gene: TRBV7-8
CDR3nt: TGTGCCAGCAGCTTAGTAGCGGTGCTATACAATGAGCAGTTCTTC
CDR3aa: CASSLVAVLYNEQFF

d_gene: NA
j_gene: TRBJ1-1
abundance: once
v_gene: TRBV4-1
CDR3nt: TGCGCCAGCAGCCAAGTTCTAGGGGCTACCGCCCGGGAAGCTTTCTTT
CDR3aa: CASSQVLGATAREAFF

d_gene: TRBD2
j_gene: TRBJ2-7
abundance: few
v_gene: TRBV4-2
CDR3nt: TGTGCCAGCAGCCAAGGTATTGGCGGGACTAGTTTCTACGAGCAGTACTTC
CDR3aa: CASSQGIGGTSFYEQYF

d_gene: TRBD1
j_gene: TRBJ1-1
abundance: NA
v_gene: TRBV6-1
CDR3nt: TGTGCCAGCAAGGACAGGGTGCTACCTGAAGCTTTCTTT
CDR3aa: CASKDRVLPEAFF

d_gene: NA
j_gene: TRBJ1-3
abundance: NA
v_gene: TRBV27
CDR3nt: TGTGCCAGCAGTACAACAGCCGGAAACACCATATATTTT
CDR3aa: CASSTTAGNTIYF

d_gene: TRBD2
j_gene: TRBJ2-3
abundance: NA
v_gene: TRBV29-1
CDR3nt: TGCAGCGTTGATCGTACTAGCGGGAAGGCAGATACGCAGTATTTT
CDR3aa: CSVDRTSGKADTQYF

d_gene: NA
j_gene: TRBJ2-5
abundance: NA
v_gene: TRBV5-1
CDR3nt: TGCGCCAGCAGCTGGGACACGGTGGAGACCCAGTACTTC
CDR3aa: CASSWDTVETQYF

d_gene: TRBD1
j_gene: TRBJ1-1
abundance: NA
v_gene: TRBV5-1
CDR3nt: TGCGCCAGCAGCTTGTTCAGGACAGGGGCTACTGAAGCTTTCTTT
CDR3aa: CASSLFRTGATEAFF

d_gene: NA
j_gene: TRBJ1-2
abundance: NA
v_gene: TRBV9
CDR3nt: TGTGCCAGCAGCGTTGGGCAGATCGGTGGCTACACCTTC
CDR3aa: CASSVGQIGGYTF

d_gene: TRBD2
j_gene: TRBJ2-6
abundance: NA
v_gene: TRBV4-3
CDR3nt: TGCGCCAGCAGCCTCACCGGGGGGACGGGGGCCAACGTCCTGACTTTC
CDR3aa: CASSLTGGTGANVLTF

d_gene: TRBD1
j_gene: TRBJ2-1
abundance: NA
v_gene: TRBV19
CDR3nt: TGTGCCAGTAGTCCTGACAGGGTCAATGAGCAGTTCTTC
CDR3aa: CASSPDRVNEQFF

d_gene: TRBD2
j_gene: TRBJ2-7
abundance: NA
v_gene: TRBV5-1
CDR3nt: TGCGCCAGCCGGGAGGGGGGGTCATCCTACGAGCAGTACTTC
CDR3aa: CASREGGSSYEQYF

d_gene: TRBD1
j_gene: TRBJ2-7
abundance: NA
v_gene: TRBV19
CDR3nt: TGTGCCAGTAGCCCGGGACAGTCCTACGAGCAGTACTTC
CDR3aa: CASSPGQSYEQYF

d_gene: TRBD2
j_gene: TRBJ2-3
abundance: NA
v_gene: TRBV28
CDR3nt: TGTGCCAGCGCCGGGCGGGTAGCGGGGGCCTCATTCTCCACAGATACGCAGTATTTT
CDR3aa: CASAGRVAGASFSTDTQYF

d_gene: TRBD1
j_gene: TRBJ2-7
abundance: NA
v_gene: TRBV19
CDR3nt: TGTGCCAGTAGTCCGGGACAGGAGCCTACCTACGAGCAGTACTTC
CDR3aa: CASSPGQEPTYEQYF

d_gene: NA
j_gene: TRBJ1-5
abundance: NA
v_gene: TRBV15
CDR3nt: TGTGCCACGGGACTTGCTAGCAATCAGCCCCAGCATTTT
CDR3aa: CATGLASNQPQHF

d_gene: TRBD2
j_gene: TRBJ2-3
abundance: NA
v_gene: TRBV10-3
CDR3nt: TGTGCCACCAGACTAGCGGAAGCCACAGATACGCAGTATTTT
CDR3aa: CATRLAEATDTQYF

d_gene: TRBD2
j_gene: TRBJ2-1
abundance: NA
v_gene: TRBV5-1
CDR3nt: TGCGCCAGCAGCCAAAAAAAGGGGACTAGCGGCTACAATGAGCAGTTCTTC
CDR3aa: CASSQKKGTSGYNEQFF